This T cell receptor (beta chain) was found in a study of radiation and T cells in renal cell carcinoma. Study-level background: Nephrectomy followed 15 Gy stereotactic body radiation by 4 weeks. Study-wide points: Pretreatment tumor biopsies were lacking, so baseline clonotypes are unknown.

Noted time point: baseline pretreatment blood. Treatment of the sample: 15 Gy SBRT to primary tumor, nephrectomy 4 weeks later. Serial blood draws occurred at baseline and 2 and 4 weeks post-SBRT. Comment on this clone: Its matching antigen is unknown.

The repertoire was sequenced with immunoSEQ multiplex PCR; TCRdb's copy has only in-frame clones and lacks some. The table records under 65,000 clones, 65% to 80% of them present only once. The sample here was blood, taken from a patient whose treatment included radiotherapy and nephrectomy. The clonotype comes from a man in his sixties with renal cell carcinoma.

CDR3 amino acids: CASSQGTLVQGLEQYF. The DNA of the CDR3 is TGTGCCAGCAGCCAAGGGACACTAGTCCAGGGCCTCGAGCAGTACTTC. The chain couples TRBV14 to TRBJ2-7; D may be TRBD1 or TRBD2 (5 bases each). From germline, CDR1 is SGHDN and CDR2 FVKESK. This CDR3 region has 16 residues. V was trimmed by 1 base and J by 6 bases, leaving 19 bases between them.